The present entry profiles one T cell receptor (beta chain) with its context. Its antigen remains unidentified. The CDR3 is 16 residues long. V lost 5 bases to trimming and J lost 0 bases, with 14 bases between them. Germline V gives CDR1 SEHNR, CDR2 FQNEAQ (reference sequence). Sample time point: persistent/refractory GD, antithyroid drugs over 5 years with positive TRAb. From RNA extracted from PBMCs, the TCR library was made. CDR3 regions were amplified by Arm-PCR using iRepertoire HTBI primers to build TCR beta libraries. TCRdb reanalysed the multiplex PCR reads using MiXCR and keeps one entry per CDR3 protein. The sample records fewer than 450,000 distinct CDR3 sequences, less than 25% being singletons. These data originate in a study of regulatory T cells in long-lasting Graves disease. Study results and limitations: Peripheral blood alone, not thyroid tissue, underwent study. The study found lower TCR diversity in persistent Graves' patients than in newly diagnosed ones. Newly diagnosed disease favored TRBV20-1 and TRBJ2-1 over persistent disease.

The specimen comprised peripheral blood mononuclear cells (PBMCs), sampled when the disease was refractory, from a patient treated with antithyroid drugs. The chain recombines TRBV7-9 with TRBJ2-1; weak D call: TRBD1 (6 bases). The origin of this receptor is a female donor with Graves disease. The CDR3 DNA follows: TGTGCCAGCAGCCCCCGGACAGCCGGCTCCTACAATGAGCAGTTCTTC. It is translated as CASSPRTAGSYNEQFF. Drawing the rest from reference TRBV7-9 and TRBJ2-1, the complete variable domain is DTGVSQNPRHKITKRGQNVTFRCDPISEHNRLYWYRQTLGQGPEFLTYFQNEAQLEKSRLLSDRFSAERPKGSFSTLEIQRTEQGDSAMYLCASSPRTAGSYNEQFFGPGTRLTVL.